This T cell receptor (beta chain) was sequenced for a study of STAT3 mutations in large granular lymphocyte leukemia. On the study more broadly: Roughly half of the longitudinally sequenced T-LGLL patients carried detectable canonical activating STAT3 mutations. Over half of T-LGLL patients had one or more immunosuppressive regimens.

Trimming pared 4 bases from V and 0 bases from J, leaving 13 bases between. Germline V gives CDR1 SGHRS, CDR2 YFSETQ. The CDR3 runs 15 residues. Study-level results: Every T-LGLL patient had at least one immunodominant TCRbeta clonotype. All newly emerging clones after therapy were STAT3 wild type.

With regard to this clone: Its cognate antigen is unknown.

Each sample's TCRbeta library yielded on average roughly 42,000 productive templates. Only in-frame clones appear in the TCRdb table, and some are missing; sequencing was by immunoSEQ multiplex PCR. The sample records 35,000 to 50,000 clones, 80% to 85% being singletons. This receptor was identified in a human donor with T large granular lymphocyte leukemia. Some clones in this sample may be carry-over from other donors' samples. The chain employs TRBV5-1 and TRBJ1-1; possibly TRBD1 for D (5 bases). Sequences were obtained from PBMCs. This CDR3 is CASSRPGEVNTEAFF. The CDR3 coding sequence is TGCGCCAGCAGCCGTCCGGGGGAGGTGAACACTGAAGCTTTCTTT.